This is a list of T cell receptor beta chains from one sample in a study of CD8 T cells in ankylosing spondylitis. TCRdb reprocessed the 5' RACE reads via MiXCR and lists one record per CDR3 protein. The sample records around 770,000 distinct CDR3 sequences, about 12% being singletons. Sequencing used blood, either unsorted or a sorted T cell fraction (not recorded which). Receptors originate from a male donor with ankylosing spondylitis. CDR3s include the opening cysteine and the closing phenylalanine or tryptophan. The order of the fields is D gene, clone size, V gene, J gene, CDR3 protein, CDR3 DNA. A D gene is named only where the DNA matches it firmly. Part of the rows lack a size; the others show once, few, many or a class for expanded clones.

>NA|few|TRBV7-2|TRBJ2-6
CASSWSISGANVLTF
TGTGCCAGCAGCTGGAGTATTTCTGGGGCCAACGTCCTGACTTTC
>NA|NA|TRBV6-1|TRBJ1-5
CASSRTGQWPQHF
TGTGCCAGCAGTCGGACGGGGCAATGGCCCCAGCATTTT
>NA|once|TRBV4-3|TRBJ1-2
CASSQEVAFNYGYTF
TGCGCCAGCAGCCAAGAGGTAGCCTTTAACTATGGCTACACCTTC
>TRBD1|NA|TRBV6-1|TRBJ2-7
CASSRQTGTGMTYEQYF
TGTGCCAGCAGTCGTCAAACCGGGACAGGGATGACCTACGAGCAGTACTTC
>TRBD2|NA|TRBV5-1|TRBJ2-1
CASSWPRLAGTSAYNEQFF
TGCGCCAGCAGCTGGCCCCGACTAGCGGGGACCTCAGCCTACAATGAGCAGTTCTTC
>TRBD1|NA|TRBV6-1|TRBJ1-2
CASRPSGTALYGYTF
TGTGCCAGCAGGCCCAGCGGGACAGCGTTATATGGCTACACCTTC
>NA|many|TRBV7-2|TRBJ1-1
CASSPRMNTEAFF
TGTGCCAGCAGCCCCAGGATGAACACTGAAGCTTTCTTT
>TRBD2|NA|TRBV30|TRBJ2-7
CAWTLRGRGEQYF
TGTGCCTGGACGCTGCGCGGGAGGGGTGAGCAGTACTTC
>TRBD1|many|TRBV20-1|TRBJ1-2
CSARGQSFNYGYTF
TGCAGTGCTAGGGGACAGAGTTTTAACTATGGCTACACCTTC
>NA|few|TRBV4-3|TRBJ2-1
CASSQVGQGRQFF
TGCGCCAGCAGCCAAGTAGGACAAGGCCGGCAGTTCTTC
>NA|NA|TRBV7-2|TRBJ2-7
CASSPRGIYGEQYF
TGTGCCAGCAGCCCACGCGGGATCTATGGGGAGCAGTACTTC
>NA|many|TRBV6-5|TRBJ2-3
CASSYKLPTDTQYF
TGTGCCAGCAGTTACAAGTTACCAACAGATACGCAGTATTTT